This record looks at one TCR beta chain sequence and its context. The data were taken from a study of blood T cell repertoires in COVID-19. Under the authors' procedure: Cell counts per sample came from amplifying reference gene primers. Measured with immunoSEQ multiplex PCR; TCRdb has only the in-frame clones, and not every one. V and J calls and clone size are those listed in that table; D and trimming were worked out from the DNA. The sample includes about 120,000 clones, roughly 86% seen only once; the top ten take approximately 10%. CDR3 length equals 16 residues. V lost 4 bases and J lost 8, with 20 bases in between. Germline CDR1 is SEHNR and CDR2 is FQNEAQ (reference sequence).

The sequencing sample was made of peripheral blood. This sequence joins TRBV7-9 and TRBJ1-4, with a weak D call TRBD1 (6 bases). The receptor was isolated from a woman in her seventies with COVID-19, enrolled during active disease. The CDR3 reads CASSSTGGRLGEKLFF. The CDR3 DNA reads TGTGCCAGCAGCTCCACGGGGGGCCGCTTGGGCGAAAAACTGTTTTTT. Based on the CDR3 plus reference TRBV7-9 and TRBJ1-4, the full variable domain is DTGVSQNPRHKITKRGQNVTFRCDPISEHNRLYWYRQTLGQGPEFLTYFQNEAQLEKSRLLSDRFSAERPKGSFSTLEIQRTEQGDSAMYLCASSSTGGRLGEKLFFGSGTQLSVL.